One and the same sample provided the 32 T cell receptor beta chains below, sequenced in a study of lymphopenia after photon versus proton radiotherapy. The data were produced by immunoSEQ multiplex PCR, yet TCRdb's version contains in-frame clones alone and is incomplete. The table records 67,000 or so clones, around 87% of them present only once. The material was peripheral blood, obtained from a patient treated with proton-based radiotherapy. These receptors were taken from a man older than 75 with esophageal cancer.

V gene TRBV10-1 combines with J gene TRBJ2-3; no firm D call. The CDR3 spans 15 residues. V was shortened by 4 bases and J by 5 bases, with 16 bases between the two germline ends. CDR1 WNHNN and CDR2 SYGVQD come from the germline V gene (reference sequence). CDR3 in DNA: TGCGCCAGCAGTGCATCCACCTTTAAGGGAGATACGCAGTATTTT. Encoded protein: CASSASTFKGDTQYF.

The chain combines TRBV9 with TRBJ2-5; D may match TRBD1 or TRBD2 (6 bases each). The CDR3 contains 15 residues. Germline values: CDR1 SGDLS, CDR2 YYNGEE. Trimming removed 0 bases at V and 4 bases at J, with 13 bases between. The CDR3 loop is CASSVDGGGRETQYF. The DNA of the CDR3 is TGTGCCAGCAGCGTAGACGGGGGCGGAAGAGAGACCCAGTACTTC.

This sequence joins TRBV19 and TRBJ1-1; D call uncertain. The germline V and J ends were trimmed by 3 bases and 1 base, with 12 bases remaining between them. This CDR3 has 15 amino acids. In germline, CDR1 is LNHDA, CDR2 SQIVND (reference sequence). The CDR3 reads CASSITGFRNTEAFF. In nucleotides, the CDR3 is TGTGCCAGTAGTATTACCGGGTTTCGGAACACTGAAGCTTTCTTT.

V usage is TRBV9 and J usage is TRBJ2-3; 13 bases are shared with TRBD2. The junction had 6 bases not matched to a gene; V was cut back by 0 bases and J by 5 bases. Germline V gives CDR1 SGDLS, CDR2 YYNGEE. The CDR3 is 17 amino acids. The CDR3 loop is CASSVGVGLAGIDTQYF. DNA for the CDR3: TGTGCCAGCAGCGTAGGGGTGGGACTAGCGGGAATAGATACGCAGTATTTT.

The rearrangement links TRBV25-1 to TRBJ2-4; 9 bases map to TRBD1. The CDR3 sequence is 16 residues long. Germline-derived CDR1 and CDR2 are MGHDK and SYGVNS. The V segment lost 2 bases and the J segment 3 bases; nucleotides outside the gene matches: 5. The CDR3 protein is CASSEVGTGSKNIQYF. The CDR3, as DNA: TGTGCCAGCAGTGAAGTCGGGACAGGGAGCAAAAACATTCAGTACTTC.

The chain has TRBV2 and TRBJ2-6; either TRBD1 or TRBD2 may fit D (6 bases each). Trimming left V 3 bases short and J 0 bases short, with 21 bases between. Germline V gives CDR1 SNHLY, CDR2 FYNNEI. The CDR3 is 20 amino acids. The CDR3 DNA follows: TGTGCCAGCAGTGATGGGGGCCACACCGCGGGACACTCTGGGGCCAACGTCCTGACTTTC. Protein: CASSDGGHTAGHSGANVLTF.

The rearrangement links TRBV7-3 to TRBJ2-2, with D unresolved. The CDR3 covers 15 residues. V was cut by 3 bases and J by 4 bases, with 12 bases left in between. Germline CDR1 and CDR2: SGHTA and FQGTGA. CDR3 region: CASSFHPASTGELFF. The CDR3 DNA reads TGTGCCAGCAGCTTCCACCCGGCTAGCACCGGGGAGCTGTTTTTT.

The chain employs TRBV30 and TRBJ1-1; D gene unclear. CDR3 size: 15 residues. Trimming took off 0 bases at V and 1 base at J, with 12 bases between the two ends. Germline V gene lookup returns CDR1 GTSNPN and CDR2 SVGIG (reference sequence). This CDR3 reads CAWSVGVARNTEAFF. The CDR3 DNA reads as TGTGCCTGGAGTGTAGGTGTCGCGCGGAACACTGAAGCTTTCTTT.

V gene TRBV6-5 combines with J gene TRBJ2-2; D is undetermined. Germline CDR1 reads MNHEY; CDR2 reads SVGAGI. The CDR3 is 12 amino acids. V dropped 7 bases and J dropped 6 bases, with 9 bases sitting between them. In DNA form, the CDR3 reads TGTGCCAGCAAAGTTTTGGCCGGGGAGCTGTTTTTT. This translates into CASKVLAGELFF.

This chain uses TRBV15 with TRBJ2-7; D is unresolved. V shed 2 bases and J shed 6 bases, with 11 bases lying between them. CDR1 LNHNV and CDR2 YYDKDF come from the germline V gene (reference sequence). This CDR3 has 13 residues. The CDR3 DNA sequence: TGTGCCACCAGCAGACTATATAGCAGCGAGCAGTACTTC. Its translation: CATSRLYSSEQYF.

This chain connects TRBV19 to TRBJ1-5; TRBD1 might be the D (6 bases). Looked up from germline, CDR1 is LNHDA and CDR2 is SQIVND (reference sequence). The CDR3 is 17 residues long. The V end was cut by 3 bases, the J end by 7 bases, with 22 bases between. The chain's CDR3 is CASSILPGRGGNQPQHF. In DNA form, the CDR3 reads TGTGCCAGTAGTATCCTACCTGGCAGGGGAGGAAACCAGCCCCAGCATTTT. Drawing the rest from reference TRBV19 and TRBJ1-5, the complete variable domain is DGGITQSPKYLFRKEGQNVTLSCEQNLNHDAMYWYRQDPGQGLRLIYYSQIVNDFQKGDIAEGYSVSREKKESFPLTVTSAQKNPTAFYLCASSILPGRGGNQPQHFGDGTRLSIL.

The chain joins TRBV7-2 to TRBJ2-1; TRBD2 agrees at 11 bases. This CDR3 is built from 17 residues. CDR1 and CDR2 from the germline V gene are SGHTA and FQGNSA. The V segment lost 3 bases and the J segment 0 bases; nucleotides outside the gene matches: 4. The CDR3 DNA reads as TGTGCCAGCAGCTTTGGGACTAGCGGAAGCTCCTACAATGAGCAGTTCTTC. Amino acids: CASSFGTSGSSYNEQFF.

V gene TRBV6-5 combines with J gene TRBJ2-5, with D perhaps given as TRBD1 or TRBD2 (5 bases each). This CDR3 comprises 16 residues. V lost 2 bases and J 2 bases, leaving 15 bases between the germline ends. Germline V CDR1 and CDR2: MNHEY, SVGAGI. CDR3 region: CASSYTRDPAQETQYF. CDR3 coding DNA: TGTGCCAGCAGTTACACCCGGGACCCGGCACAAGAGACCCAGTACTTC.

V gene TRBV27 combines with J gene TRBJ2-5; 7 positions match TRBD1. CDR1 is MNHEY, CDR2 SMNVEV, per germline (reference sequence). This CDR3 contains 15 residues. Trimming cost V 7 bases and J 13 bases; bases outside gene matches: 21. The CDR3 protein is CASTTKGTVGQNLYF. In nucleotides, the CDR3 is TGTGCCAGCACCACAAAGGGGACAGTCGGGCAAAATCTGTACTTC.

The chain combines TRBV7-2 with TRBJ1-4, with TRBD1 matching over 9 bases. Germline lookup yields CDR1 SGHTA and CDR2 FQGNSA. The CDR3 is made up of 15 amino acids. Losses at the gene ends were 6 bases for V and 3 bases for J; bases not matched to a gene: 5. In DNA, the CDR3 is TGTGCCAGCAGTAACAGGGGGCCATCTAATGAAAAACTGTTTTTT. Translation gives CASSNRGPSNEKLFF. Variable domain in full (rest from reference TRBV7-2 and TRBJ1-4): GAGVSQSPSNKVTEKGKDVELRCDPISGHTALYWYRQSLGQGLEFLIYFQGNSAPDKSGLPSDRFSAERTGGSVSTLTIQRTQQEDSAVYLCASSNRGPSNEKLFFGSGTQLSVL.

This clone was observed once. The rearrangement joins TRBV5-1 to TRBJ2-7, with TRBD2 identical over 8 bases. The germline gives CDR1 SGHRS, CDR2 YFSETQ. With V trimmed by 3 bases and J by 0 bases, 2 bases remained unmatched. The CDR3 runs to 14 residues. CDR3 DNA sequence: TGCGCCAGCAGCTCTAGCGGGTTCTCCTACGAGCAGTACTTC. This encodes CASSSSGFSYEQYF.

The chain has TRBV7-6 and TRBJ2-1; D remains unclear. Trimming stripped 4 bases from V and 0 bases from J, with 10 bases between. The germline V gene has CDR1 SGHVS and CDR2 FNYEAQ. CDR3 size: 15 residues. This chain's CDR3 is CASSSTPVSYNEQFF. The CDR3 DNA reads as TGTGCCAGCAGCTCAACCCCCGTCTCCTACAATGAGCAGTTCTTC.

Only one count was recorded for this clone. This sequence joins TRBV7-8 and TRBJ2-2, with D unresolved. The germline gives CDR1 SGHVS, CDR2 FQNEAQ. Trimming took off 0 bases at V and 2 bases at J, with 7 bases between the two ends. The CDR3 is made up of 15 amino acids. In DNA, the CDR3 is TGTGCCAGCAGCTTAGCACAGTATAACACCGGGGAGCTGTTTTTT. Residues: CASSLAQYNTGELFF.

The CDR3, as DNA: TGCGCCAGCAGCCCATCCCCGCAAAGCTCCTACAATGAGCAGTTCTTC. It is translated as CASSPSPQSSYNEQFF. V is TRBV5-1 and J is TRBJ2-1, with D unresolved. The CDR3 sequence is 16 residues long. Germline V gene data show CDR1 as SGHRS and CDR2 as YFSETQ. Trimming removed 4 bases from V and 0 bases from J, with 14 bases in between.

The chain employs TRBV27 and TRBJ1-5; maybe TRBD1 (5 bases). This CDR3 is 17 amino acids long. CDR1 and CDR2 (germline): MNHEY, SMNVEV (reference sequence). V lost 8 bases and J 5 bases, leaving 25 bases between the germline ends. The CDR3 DNA reads TGTGCCAGCCCGGGGATGGTCAGGGAGCAGTCCCATCAGCCCCAGCATTTT. This translates into CASPGMVREQSHQPQHF.

Here the CDR3 reads CASSVVAGLSTDTQYF. For the CDR3, the DNA is TGTGCCAGCAGCGTGGTTGCGGGACTGAGCACAGATACGCAGTATTTT. The chain links TRBV9 to TRBJ2-3, with D possibly being TRBD2 (6 bases). The germline V gene encodes CDR1 SGDLS and CDR2 YYNGEE. V was trimmed by 2 bases and J by 0 bases, leaving 13 bases between them. The CDR3 is 16 residues long.

This rearrangement joins TRBV5-1 to TRBJ1-1, with a possible D match to TRBD1 (5 bases). This CDR3 comprises 13 residues. V dropped 0 bases and J dropped 6 bases, with 9 bases sitting between them. The germline gives CDR1 SGHRS, CDR2 YFSETQ. The CDR3 spells CASSLAGSAEAFF. The CDR3 DNA reads as TGCGCCAGCAGCTTGGCAGGGTCCGCTGAAGCTTTCTTT.

The J gene is TRBJ2-3, the V gene TRBV11-3, with TRBD2 matching 12 bases. The germline gives CDR1 SGHNT, CDR2 YENEEA. V was pared by 1 base and J by 6 bases, with 2 bases of the junction left unmatched. The CDR3 extends over 15 amino acids. Here the CDR3 DNA reads TGTGCCAGCAGCTTAGCTAGCGGGGGGGCCGATACGCAGTATTTT. It encodes CASSLASGGADTQYF.

The chain uses TRBV6-1 and TRBJ2-1; D not certain. Trimming took off 1 base at V and 3 bases at J, with 10 bases between the two ends. The germline CDR1 and CDR2 sequences are MNHNS and SASEGT. The length of the CDR3 is 15 residues. Here the CDR3 DNA reads TGTGCCAGCAGTGAAGAGAGGTACAGCTACAATGAGCAGTTCTTC. Its translation: CASSEERYSYNEQFF.

This chain joins TRBV7-8 and TRBJ2-7; possibly TRBD1 for D (5 bases). The CDR3 sequence is 13 residues long. CDR1 SGHVS and CDR2 FQNEAQ come from the germline V gene. V was pared by 4 bases and J by 5 bases, with 12 bases between. CDR3 in amino acids: CASSSDSLDEQYF. CDR3 DNA: TGTGCCAGCAGCTCCGACAGTCTGGACGAGCAGTACTTC.

The chain has TRBV14 and TRBJ2-7; tentative D call: TRBD1 (5 bases). Between the trimmed V and J ends, which lost 1 base and 7 bases, there was a span of 11 bases. The CDR3 has 13 residues. Germline V CDR1 and CDR2: SGHDN, FVKESK. Written as DNA, the CDR3 is TGTGCCAGCAGCCAAGTACAGGCCGGGGAGCAGTACTTC. It codes for CASSQVQAGEQYF.

The gene calls are TRBV5-1 and TRBJ2-3; weak D call: TRBD2 (5 bases). The CDR3 totals 14 residues. CDR1 and CDR2 from the germline V gene are SGHRS and YFSETQ. Trimming cost V 0 bases and J 3 bases, with 8 bases left between them. This chain's CDR3 is CASSLEGETDTQYF. As DNA, the CDR3 is TGCGCCAGCAGCTTGGAGGGAGAGACAGATACGCAGTATTTT.

The gene calls are TRBV10-3 and TRBJ1-2; a weak D match, TRBD1 (6 bases). CDR1 is ENHRY and CDR2 is SYGVKD in the germline V gene. Trimming removed 7 bases at V and 3 bases at J, with 18 bases between. This CDR3 region has 15 residues. CDR3 in amino acids: CAINLQAGDDYGYTF. CDR3 in DNA: TGTGCCATCAACCTACAGGCAGGGGACGACTATGGCTACACCTTC.

This chain links TRBV5-3 with TRBJ1-1; D is uncertain. TRBV5-3 is flagged as an ORF with uncertain function. This CDR3 has 14 residues. V gave up 6 bases and J gave up 3 bases, with 15 bases separating them. DNA of the CDR3: TGTGCCAGAACCCTTGTGGAGGCGGACACTGAAGCTTTCTTT. Translated: CARTLVEADTEAFF.

The CDR3 region is CASSARFITVNYGYTF. As DNA, the CDR3 is TGTGCCAGCAGTGCCCGGTTCATAACAGTTAACTATGGCTACACCTTC. The chain is built from TRBV27 and TRBJ1-2; no clear D gene. In germline, CDR1 is MNHEY, CDR2 SMNVEV (reference sequence). This CDR3 has 16 residues. V lost 5 bases and J lost 1, with 17 bases in between.

The chain has TRBV6-6 and TRBJ1-3, with 9 bases lining up with TRBD1. Germline trimming cut 6 bases from V and 3 bases from J; bases unmatched to any gene: 9. The CDR3 runs to 16 residues. Germline assignment: CDR1 MNHNY and CDR2 SVGAGI (reference sequence). CDR3 region: CASRPPGQGYGNTIYF. The DNA of the CDR3 is TGTGCCAGCAGACCCCCGGGACAGGGTTATGGAAACACCATATATTTT.

The V and J genes are TRBV7-9 and TRBJ2-7; D possibly corresponds to TRBD1 (5 bases). Germline values: CDR1 SEHNR, CDR2 FQNEAQ (reference sequence). This CDR3 contains 19 residues. V lost 0 bases and J 2 bases, leaving 23 bases between the germline ends. CDR3 coding DNA: TGTGCCAGCAGCTTAGCCTACTTTCGGGTCCCAGGGTATACCTACGAGCAGTACTTC. This gives the protein CASSLAYFRVPGYTYEQYF.